What follows describes a single TCR beta chain. Its antigen is unknown. Germline V gene sequence: CDR1 LGHNA, CDR2 YSLEER. The junction had 7 bases not matched to a gene; V was cut back by 3 bases and J by 5 bases. The CDR3 runs 15 residues. The data are from a study of cytomegalovirus exposure and HLA in healthy donors. Study results and caveats: Presence/absence analyses took donor sequencing depth as roughly uniform. Later, an analysis found that common viral pathogens appeared to be linked with several of the most significant clusters.

This PCR relied on a set of 60 Vbeta primers and 13 Jbeta primers. Sequencing used immunoSEQ multiplex PCR; TCRdb keeps in-frame clones, though not all of them. The table has some 200,000 clones, approximately 80% seen once. Material for sequencing was PBMCs. The V and J genes are TRBV4-3 and TRBJ1-5, with 7 nucleotides matching TRBD1. The TCR originated in a woman aged 45-59 years in good health and CMV-seropositive. The CDR3 DNA sequence: TGCGCCAGCAGCCAGGGTCAGGGGGACGATCAGCCCCAGCATTTT. It translates to CASSQGQGDDQPQHF.